The subject of this entry is one T cell receptor (beta chain). From germline, CDR1 is KGHSH and CDR2 LQKENI. This CDR3 spans 12 amino acids. With 3 bases removed from V and 8 bases from J, the gap between germline ends came to 10 bases. The sample originates from a study of blood T cell repertoires in COVID-19. The protocol was immunoSEQ multiplex PCR, while the TCRdb copy is restricted to in-frame clones and leaves out a portion. The profile shows roughly 240,000 clones, about 91% of them singletons. The sequence was obtained from a woman aged 40 to 55 with acute COVID-19. The chain recombines TRBV18 with TRBJ1-2, with a weak D call TRBD1 (6 bases). What was sequenced was PBMCs or T cells enriched from blood (not recorded which). The CDR3 reads CASSPYRDGYTF. CDR3 sequence (DNA): TGTGCCAGCTCACCTTACAGGGACGGCTACACCTTC.